The 11 T cell receptor beta chains below were found in one sample sequenced in a study of T cell changes during pregnancy in multiple sclerosis (dated by TCRdb to about 2019). Receptors were amplified or captured by the immunoSEQ multiplex PCR assay. In its TCRdb copy, this immuneACCESS table keeps in-frame sequences only and misses some clones. Where compared with another copy, unresolved V genes explain less than half of these, and the others have no known cause. Present in this sample are about 68,000 clones, about 90% of which were seen just once. Jointly, the top ten make up roughly 0.8% of the sample. This sample comprised peripheral blood, obtained in the second trimester of pregnancy. The receptors stem from a female donor with multiple sclerosis, enrolled in a pregnancy study.

In this sample, this clone turned up once. The CDR3, as DNA: TGTGCCAGCCGCGGACAGGGGGCCTACGAGCAGTACTTC. This codes for CASRGQGAYEQYF. The V call is TRBV21-1, the J call TRBJ2-7; the table's D call of TRBD1 was not tested on the DNA. TRBV21-1 corresponds to a pseudogene. The CDR3 runs to 13 residues.

This clone was detected only once. The chain uses TRBV14 and TRBJ2-2; D not certain. The germline V gene has CDR1 SGHDN and CDR2 FVKESK. CDR3 size: 13 residues. Deletions cut 1 base from V and 6 bases from J, with 6 bases between. The CDR3 nucleotides read TGTGCCAGCAGCCAAGTCAGGTCCGGGGAGCTGTTTTTT. Protein product: CASSQVRSGELFF.

The chain links TRBV2 to TRBJ1-1; 10 bases match TRBD1. This CDR3 has 14 residues. V was clipped by 6 bases and J by 5 bases; unmatched bases: 6. Germline V lookup: CDR1 SNHLY, CDR2 FYNNEI. The CDR3 loop is CASRDRGSWTEAFF. The CDR3 DNA sequence: TGTGCCAGCAGGGACAGGGGGAGTTGGACTGAAGCTTTCTTT.

J is TRBJ1-6 and V is TRBV7-9; no reliable D call. Trimming pared 0 bases from V and 8 bases from J, leaving 17 bases between. Germline V CDR1 and CDR2: SEHNR, FQNEAQ (reference sequence). CDR3 size: 17 residues. CDR3 in DNA: TGTGCCAGCAGCTTAGCTTTGACAACCCCTTGGGATTCACCCCTCCACTTT. Its protein product is CASSLALTTPWDSPLHF.

V is TRBV11-3 and J is TRBJ2-3, with 9 bases that match TRBD2. The CDR3 contains 16 residues. J was trimmed by 1 base and V by 0 bases; bases with no gene match: 2. Looked up from germline, CDR1 is SGHNT and CDR2 is YENEEA. In DNA, the CDR3 is TGTGCCAGCAGCTTAGATTTAGCGGGGGGCACAGATACGCAGTATTTT. Its translation is CASSLDLAGGTDTQYF.

The V call is TRBV4-1, the J call TRBJ2-7; D is possibly TRBD2 (5 bases). The CDR3 length is 14 residues. Germline CDR1 is MGHRA and CDR2 is YSYEKL. V lost 4 bases and J lost 6, with 16 bases in between. CDR3 DNA sequence: TGCGCCAGCAGCCCCTGGTCGGGGAAAAGCGAGCAGTACTTC. Protein: CASSPWSGKSEQYF.

This chain connects TRBV5-1 to TRBJ2-5; 7 bases agree with TRBD2. V was clipped by 0 bases and J by 2 bases; unmatched bases: 4. The V gene's germline CDR1 is SGHRS and CDR2 YFSETQ. This CDR3 has 15 residues. Here the CDR3 DNA reads TGCGCCAGCAGCTTGGGGGGGGGAATACAAGAGACCCAGTACTTC. It encodes CASSLGGGIQETQYF.

This chain joins TRBV2 and TRBJ1-3; maybe TRBD1 (5 bases). This CDR3 is 16 amino acids long. Germline V gene data show CDR1 as SNHLY and CDR2 as FYNNEI. V gave up 6 bases and J gave up 0 bases, with 15 bases separating them. The CDR3 is CASRVTELSSGNTIYF. CDR3 coding DNA: TGTGCCAGCAGAGTGACAGAACTGAGCTCTGGAAACACCATATATTTT. Variable domain in full (rest from reference TRBV2 and TRBJ1-3): EPEVTQTPSHQVTQMGQEVILRCVPISNHLYFYWYRQILGQKVEFLVSFYNNEISEKSEIFDDQFSVERPDGSNFTLKIRSTKLEDSAMYFCASRVTELSSGNTIYFGEGSWLTVV.

The rearrangement links TRBV27 to TRBJ1-3; D uncertain. CDR1 and CDR2 from the germline V gene are MNHEY and SMNVEV (reference sequence). V was pared by 2 bases and J by 0 bases, with 8 bases between. The CDR3 extends over 15 amino acids. The CDR3 reads CASSLRGISGNTIYF. The CDR3 nucleotides are TGTGCCAGCAGTTTACGCGGGATCTCTGGAAACACCATATATTTT.

The chain links TRBV29-1 to TRBJ2-5, with 8 positions matching TRBD2. In germline, CDR1 is SQVTM, CDR2 ANQGSEA. After removal of 5 bases from V and 9 bases from J, the junction contained 8 bases not matched to a gene. CDR3 size: 12 residues. This chain's CDR3 is CSVFRDGGAQYF. The CDR3 DNA reads TGCAGCGTTTTCCGGGACGGGGGGGCCCAGTACTTC.

The rearrangement links TRBV29-1 to TRBJ2-1; 10 bases are shared with TRBD1. The CDR3 has 15 residues. Trimming removed 2 bases from V and 9 bases from J; junction bases left unmatched: 10. Germline CDR1 reads SQVTM; CDR2 reads ANQGSEA. CDR3: CSVERGTGDSGEQFF. Here the CDR3 DNA reads TGCAGCGTTGAACGTGGGACAGGGGATTCGGGTGAGCAGTTCTTC.